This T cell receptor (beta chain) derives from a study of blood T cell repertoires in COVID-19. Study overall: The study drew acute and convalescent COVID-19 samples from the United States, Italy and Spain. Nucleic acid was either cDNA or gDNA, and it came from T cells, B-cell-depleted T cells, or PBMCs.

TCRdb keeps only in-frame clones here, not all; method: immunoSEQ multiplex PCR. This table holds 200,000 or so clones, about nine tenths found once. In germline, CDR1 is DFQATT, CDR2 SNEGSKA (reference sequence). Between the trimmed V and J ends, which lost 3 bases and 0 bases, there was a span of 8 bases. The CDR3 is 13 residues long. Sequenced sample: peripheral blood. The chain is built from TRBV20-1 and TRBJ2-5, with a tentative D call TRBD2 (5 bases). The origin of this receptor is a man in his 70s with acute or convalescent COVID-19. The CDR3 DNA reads TGCAGTGCTAGTCCGGGAAACCAAGAGACCCAGTACTTC. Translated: CSASPGNQETQYF.